Below, one T cell receptor beta chain is given with its context. Its target antigen remains unknown. No much larger clonotype is one base removed from it; base qualities were not supplied. Trimmed from V: 2 bases; trimmed from J: 5 bases; junction bases lacking a gene match: 8. Counted from cysteine to phenylalanine, this CDR3 has 16 amino acids. Only the CDR3 region is kept as DNA, spanning 48 bases read in frame from base 1. The germline V gene supplies CDR1 MGHDK and CDR2 SYGVNS. These data originate in a study of glioma-infiltrating T cells after dendritic cell vaccination (dated by TCRdb to 2016 to 2017). With regard to the full study: A cohort of roughly 15 glioblastoma patients from Phase I and II dendritic cell vaccination trials was included, of whom 9 were newly diagnosed and 6 had recurrent disease. Between the early 2000s and the early 2010s, patients were given autologous tumor lysate-pulsed dendritic cell vaccination. The vaccine consisted of monocyte-derived dendritic cells cultured less than eight days with IL-4 and GM-CSF, then pulsed overnight with autologous tumor lysate. Patients received three intradermal dendritic cell vaccine injections at biweekly intervals in the arm below the axilla. In glioblastoma patients vaccinated with dendritic cells, deep sequencing of TCR beta CDR3 regions served to measure the amount of tumor-infiltrating lymphocytes and to compare repertoires between tumor and blood. Survival after dendritic cell vaccination was correlated with TCR sequencing metrics, including TIL content and tumor-blood repertoire overlap.

To be selected, patients needed enough residual fresh-frozen tumor tissue and more than two years of available survival data. Although molecular status otherwise differed among the glioblastoma patients, no patient had an isocitrate dehydrogenase mutation. PBMC were collected before vaccination, two weeks after the third vaccination, and at tumor progression if tumor progression occurred. The Qiagen DNeasy Blood extraction Kit was used to extract genomic DNA. Results and caveats for the whole study, not just this receptor: After dendritic cell vaccination, a higher estimated pretreatment TIL content predicted longer time to progression and longer overall survival. TCR clonality showed no direct relationship with survival, which suggests that a diverse polyclonal response may be important. The response model built on TCR overlap across three groups was characterized as speculative, with prospective validation still needed. The cohort was small and heterogeneous, with few patients having full blood and tumor sets and even fewer initial-recurrent tumor pairs.

The immunoSEQ assay amplified TCRB CDR3 regions from 1.5 to 2.5 micrograms of genomic DNA, or from all available DNA when less than that amount was available. Multiplex PCR used 60 forward primers for TCR V beta segments and 13 reverse primers for J beta segments. Synthetic control templates were spiked into each sample at limiting dilution to estimate reads per starting template. Sequencing produced 87 bp reads on the Illumina HiSeq System. The study's processing was this. To remove PCR and sequencing errors, closely related sequences were merged with a nearest neighbor algorithm. TCR overlap was defined as the percentage of unique tumor TCR beta sequences that were also present in the same patient's peripheral blood. TCRdb retrieved this table from immuneACCESS and kept in-frame rearrangements only. Not all clones are present; in checked studies, unresolved V genes account for under half, and no reason is known for the remainder. The V and J calls and the clone size are those of that table, but D and trimming were determined from the DNA. Across this sample there are around 100,000 clones, with 81% seen only once. The ten largest clones take up around 12% of the sample.

The sequence joins TRBV25-1 to TRBJ2-5, with TRBD1 matching 10 junction bases. Specimen: blood, collected before dendritic cell vaccination. This receptor was obtained from a human donor with glioblastoma. In nucleotide form, the sequence is TGTGCCAGCAGTGAAGGGGACAGGGGAGTCTGGGAGACCCAGTACTTC. It codes for CASSEGDRGVWETQYF.